These 2 T cell receptor beta chains came from one sample sequenced in a study of breast tumors, draining lymph nodes, adjacent tissues. TCRdb passed the multiplex PCR reads through MiXCR, listing each CDR3 protein once. The sample lists under 350,000 distinct CDR3 sequences; around 30% were seen once. Breast cancer patients provided tissue from their axillary draining lymph nodes. Specimen: axillary lymph node tissue. The receptor set was obtained from a female donor with breast cancer. Some clones in this sample may be carry-over from other donors' samples.

A few counts support this clonotype. Possible read error: a much larger clone is one base away. In nucleotides, the CDR3 is TGTGCCAGCACACACGGGGGGACCGTAACTAACTATGGCTACACCTTC. Its translation: CASTHGGTVTNYGYTF. The chain combines TRBV12-3 or TRBV12-4 with TRBJ1-2; D might be TRBD1 (5 bases). The CDR3 length is 16 residues. The V end lost 7 bases, the J end lost 0 bases, and 18 bases lay between the germline ends.

The table lists this clonotype with many counts. V is TRBV5-5 and J is TRBJ1-4, with D possibly matching TRBD1 (5 bases). Trimming stripped 3 bases from V and 0 bases from J, with 6 bases between. Germline V lookup: CDR1 SGHKS, CDR2 YYEKEE (reference sequence). CDR3 length equals 14 residues. DNA for the CDR3: TGTGCCAGCAGCTCGACAGCAACTAATGAAAAACTGTTTTTT. It encodes CASSSTATNEKLFF.